This T cell receptor (beta chain) was retrieved from a study of blood T cell repertoires in COVID-19. Study context: Specimens from acute and convalescent COVID-19 originated in the United States, Italy and Spain. T cells, B-cell-depleted T cells, or PBMCs provided the cDNA or gDNA that served as material.

Germline V gene lookup returns CDR1 SGHDN and CDR2 FVKESK. Trimming cost V 6 bases and J 3 bases; bases outside gene matches: 4. The CDR3 totals 13 residues. This clone has a handful of counts. This table comes from immunoSEQ multiplex PCR, and its TCRdb copy is limited to in-frame clones, with some not included. The sample holds 35,000 to 40,000 clones, 87% seen once. A Seattle source enrolled patients during active infection and followed them longitudinally. The chain employs TRBV14 and TRBJ1-2; 7 positions agree with TRBD1. Sequenced material: peripheral blood. This TCR came from a man aged 60 to 75 with COVID-19, enrolled during active disease. The CDR3 region is CASRLTGDYGYTF. In DNA form, the CDR3 reads TGTGCCAGCAGACTCACAGGGGACTATGGCTACACCTTC.